The entry below describes one T cell receptor beta chain. Its specificity is unknown. The method was immunoSEQ multiplex PCR; TCRdb's version includes in-frame clones alone and lacks a portion of them. Counted here are fewer than 70,000 clones, around four fifths occurring once; the ten biggest clones make up 2.5% to 4%. This entry is derived from a study of OX40 agonist ivuxolimab in advanced cancers. Study at large: Each dose-escalation patient presented with hepatocellular carcinoma, melanoma, renal cell or head and neck cancer. Study-level findings and limits: Both CD4+ and CD8+ T cell populations in blood had undergone clonal expansion by week 6 at 0.1 to 3.0 mg/kg.

This CDR3 contains 15 residues. Germline trimming cut 5 bases from V and 6 bases from J; bases unmatched to any gene: 11. Germline V CDR1 and CDR2: SGHTA, FQGTGA. Individuals having autoimmune disease history or systemic immunosuppression were not enrolled. V is TRBV7-3 and J is TRBJ1-2; TRBD1 matches 8 bases. The clonotype originates from an adult with an advanced solid tumor such as melanoma, head and neck, liver or kidney cancer. This material consisted of CD4+ or CD8+ T cells sorted from blood, taken in a trial of the OX40 agonist ivuxolimab. CDR3 amino acids: CASSLFRRGQDGYTF. In DNA form, the CDR3 reads TGTGCCAGCAGCCTCTTCCGCAGGGGGCAAGATGGCTACACCTTC.